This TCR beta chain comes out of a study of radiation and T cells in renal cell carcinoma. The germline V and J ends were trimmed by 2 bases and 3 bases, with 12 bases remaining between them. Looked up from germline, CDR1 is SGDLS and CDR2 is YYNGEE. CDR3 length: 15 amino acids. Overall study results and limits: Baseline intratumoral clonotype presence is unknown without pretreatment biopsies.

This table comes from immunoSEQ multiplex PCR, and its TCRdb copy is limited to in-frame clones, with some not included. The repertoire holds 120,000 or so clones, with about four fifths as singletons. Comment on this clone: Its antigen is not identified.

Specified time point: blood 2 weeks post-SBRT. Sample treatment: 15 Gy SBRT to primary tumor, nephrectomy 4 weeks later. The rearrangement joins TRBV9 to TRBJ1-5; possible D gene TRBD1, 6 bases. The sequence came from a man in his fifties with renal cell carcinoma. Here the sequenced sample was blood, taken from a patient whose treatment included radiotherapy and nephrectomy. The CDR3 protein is CASSVGQTNNQPQHF. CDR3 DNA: TGTGCCAGCAGCGTCGGACAGACGAACAATCAGCCCCAGCATTTT.